Described below is a single T cell receptor beta chain sequence and its context. Its antigen is unidentified. The J segment lost 5 bases and the V segment lost 4 bases, leaving 2 bases of the junction unmatched. Germline values: CDR1 SNHLY, CDR2 FYNNEI. This CDR3 region has 13 residues. Vbeta (60) and Jbeta (13) primers were used in the PCR. The table came from immunoSEQ multiplex PCR; TCRdb's copy has only in-frame clones and leaves some out. The table shows some 180,000 clones, with around a tenth occurring only once. The data are from a study of cytomegalovirus exposure and HLA in healthy donors. Study outcomes and limitations: The presence/absence work took it that sequencing depth was about the same across donors. Associated with HLA alleles at 0.05 false discovery rate in a later analysis were over 15,000 TCR beta sequences. According to the study, roughly 180 TCR beta chains were cytomegalovirus-associated.

V usage is TRBV2 and J usage is TRBJ2-3, with 8 bases that match TRBD2. The sample comprised PBMCs. This TCR was sampled from a young woman in good health and CMV-seropositive. CDR3 in DNA: TGTGCCAGCAGTGCCCTAGCGGGAGATACGCAGTATTTT. This codes for CASSALAGDTQYF.